These 32 T cell receptor beta chains were all obtained from the same sample, sequenced in a study of blood T cell repertoires in COVID-19. Repertoires were generated with immunoSEQ multiplex PCR, while TCRdb's copy carries only in-frame clones and drops some. The data show roughly 62,000 clones, roughly 86% seen once. The sequencing input was peripheral blood. The receptors stem from a human donor with active COVID-19. The donor label of this sample is uncertain.

The rearrangement joins TRBV5-1 to TRBJ2-1; D is unclear. Germline V CDR1 and CDR2: SGHRS, YFSETQ. V was pared by 0 bases and J by 8 bases, with 12 bases between. The CDR3 length is 14 residues. CDR3 in DNA: TGCGCCAGCAGCTTGGTTGGTGGCAATGATGAGCAGTTCTTC. Its protein is CASSLVGGNDEQFF.

The chain uses TRBV28 and TRBJ2-7; the match to TRBD1 covers 7 bases. Germline assignment: CDR1 MDHEN and CDR2 SYDVKM. CDR3 length: 15 residues. The trim removed 6 bases at V and 6 bases at J, leaving 14 bases unmatched. In DNA, the CDR3 is TGTGCCAGCAGCTCTGGACAGGACTTAGGAGGCGAGCAGTACTTC. Protein sequence: CASSSGQDLGGEQYF. Using reference TRBV28 and TRBJ2-7 for the parts outside the CDR3, the full variable domain is DVKVTQSSRYLVKRTGEKVFLECVQDMDHENMFWYRQDPGLGLRLIYFSYDVKMKEKGDIPEGYSVSREKKERFSLILESASTNQTSMYLCASSSGQDLGGEQYFGPGTRLTVT.

The gene calls are TRBV7-2 and TRBJ2-5, with 7 positions matching TRBD2. From germline, CDR1 is SGHTA and CDR2 FQGNSA. This CDR3 is built from 14 residues. V lost 3 bases, J lost 1 base, and 2 bases stayed unmatched. Here the CDR3 reads CASSFTGGQETQYF. The CDR3 nucleotides are TGTGCCAGCAGCTTCACGGGAGGCCAAGAGACCCAGTACTTC. The full variable domain, in which reference TRBV7-2 and TRBJ2-5 provide the parts outside the CDR3, is GAGVSQSPSNKVTEKGKDVELRCDPISGHTALYWYRQSLGQGLEFLIYFQGNSAPDKSGLPSDRFSAERTGGSVSTLTIQRTQQEDSAVYLCASSFTGGQETQYFGPGTRLLVL.

This clone was seen a single time. V and J are TRBV29-1 and TRBJ1-2; D is unresolved. The length of the CDR3 is 14 residues. Deletions cut 0 bases from V and 2 bases from J, with 10 bases between. Germline CDR1 is SQVTM and CDR2 is ANQGSEA. Here the CDR3 DNA reads TGCAGCGTTGAAGATTTCGGAGGGAACTATGGCTACACCTTC. Its protein is CSVEDFGGNYGYTF.

V usage is TRBV5-1 and J usage is TRBJ2-2; D remains unclear. The CDR3 loop spans 14 amino acids. Germline V CDR1 and CDR2: SGHRS, YFSETQ. Trimming removed 2 bases at V and 7 bases at J, with 12 bases between. The CDR3 sequence: CASSFGHPGGELFF. CDR3 DNA sequence: TGCGCCAGCAGCTTTGGGCATCCCGGCGGGGAGCTGTTTTTT. Full variable domain (outside the CDR3, taken from reference TRBV5-1 and TRBJ2-2): KAGVTQTPRYLIKTRGQQVTLSCSPISGHRSVSWYQQTPGQGLQFLFEYFSETQRNKGNFPGRFSGRQFSNSRSEMNVSTLELGDSALYLCASSFGHPGGELFFGEGSRLTVL.

This clone came up a few times. This chain connects TRBV2 to TRBJ2-1; a possible D gene is TRBD2 (6 bases). The CDR3 runs to 15 residues. Germline V gives CDR1 SNHLY, CDR2 FYNNEI. The ends were cut back, 5 bases at V and 9 bases at J, with 20 bases in the middle. CDR3 DNA sequence: TGTGCCAGCAGTATCTGGGACCGGGGAGGATCTGAGCAGTTCTTC. Translating it yields CASSIWDRGGSEQFF.

The chain employs TRBV10-3 and TRBJ2-7, with D possibly matching TRBD1 (7 bases). The CDR3 totals 14 residues. V dropped 10 bases and J dropped 0 bases, with 16 bases sitting between them. Germline V gene sequence: CDR1 ENHRY, CDR2 SYGVKD. CDR3 DNA: TGTGCCACCCGCGGGACAGCGTCCTCCTACGAGCAGTACTTC. Protein: CATRGTASSYEQYF.

The chain uses TRBV5-1 and TRBJ1-6, with 7 bases that match TRBD1. The CDR3 has 17 amino acids. Germline V lookup: CDR1 SGHRS, CDR2 YFSETQ. With V trimmed by 0 bases and J by 6 bases, 9 bases remained unmatched. The DNA of the CDR3 is TGCGCCAGCAGCTTGGGGCCCCAGGGGGGTAGTAATTCACCCCTCCACTTT. Its protein is CASSLGPQGGSNSPLHF.

The V call is TRBV9, the J call TRBJ1-3, with D possibly matching TRBD1 (6 bases). Trimming shortened V by 3 bases and J by 3 bases, and 13 bases separated the two germline ends. CDR3 length equals 15 residues. The germline CDR1 and CDR2 sequences are SGDLS and YYNGEE. CDR3 sequence reads: CASSAGQLRGNTIYF. In nucleotides, the CDR3 is TGTGCCAGCAGCGCTGGACAGTTGCGTGGAAACACCATATATTTT.

The gene calls are TRBV29-1 and TRBJ2-1; D is uncertain. The CDR3 has 12 amino acids. Germline V CDR1 and CDR2: SQVTM, ANQGSEA. Trimming stripped 6 bases from V and 5 bases from J, with 11 bases between. As DNA, the CDR3 is TGCAGCGTCTATCTCAGGAACAATGAGCAGTTCTTC. Residues: CSVYLRNNEQFF.

The J gene is TRBJ1-6, the V gene TRBV7-9, with a weak D call TRBD1 (6 bases). Trimming removed 1 base at V and 5 bases at J, with 15 bases between. Germline lookup yields CDR1 SEHNR and CDR2 FQNEAQ (reference sequence). The length of the CDR3 is 17 residues. CDR3: CASSLGASGDDNSPLHF. DNA of the CDR3: TGTGCCAGCAGCTTAGGCGCTTCAGGGGATGATAATTCACCCCTCCACTTT.

The chain uses TRBV19 and TRBJ1-6; the match to TRBD1 covers 10 bases. The ends lost 4 bases at V and 4 bases at J; junction bases unmatched: 4. This CDR3 is built from 16 residues. Germline assignment: CDR1 LNHDA and CDR2 SQIVND (reference sequence). The CDR3 sequence: CASSRDRGLYNSPLHF. The CDR3 DNA is TGTGCCAGTAGTAGGGACAGGGGACTATATAATTCACCCCTCCACTTT.

CDR3 in amino acids: CASSPHPAGTGEQYF. Written as DNA, the CDR3 is TGTGCCAGCAGTCCTCATCCCGCAGGTACTGGGGAGCAGTACTTC. The gene calls are TRBV6-4 and TRBJ2-7; D not resolved. V lost 5 bases, J lost 7 bases, and 21 bases lay in between. The CDR3 consists of 15 residues. Germline values: CDR1 MRHNA, CDR2 SNTAGT.

The chain carries TRBV27 and TRBJ2-7; 7 bases are shared with TRBD2. The CDR3 loop spans 16 amino acids. J gave up 6 bases and V 0 bases, and 11 bases lay outside the gene matches. Germline loops: CDR1 MNHEY, CDR2 SMNVEV (reference sequence). CDR3 sequence: CASSLSRRAGVVEQYF. For the CDR3, the DNA is TGTGCCAGCAGTTTATCGAGGAGGGCGGGAGTGGTCGAGCAGTACTTC.

CDR3 nucleotide sequence: TGTGCCAGCAGTTGGGGACAGGGCTCACCCCTCCACTTT. Translated, it gives CASSWGQGSPLHF. The chain links TRBV27 to TRBJ1-6, with 9 nucleotides matching TRBD1. The length of the CDR3 is 13 residues. Trimming at V came to 4 bases and at J to 10 bases, leaving 2 bases not matched to a gene. Looked up from germline, CDR1 is MNHEY and CDR2 is SMNVEV (reference sequence).

This clone turned up a few times. The chain has TRBV28 and TRBJ2-1, with D perhaps given as TRBD1 or TRBD2 (9 bases each). CDR1 is MDHEN, CDR2 SYDVKM, per germline. V was clipped by 10 bases and J by 7 bases, with 32 bases between them. This CDR3 has 18 residues. The CDR3 protein is CATVPGQGWLAGSNEQFF. DNA of the CDR3: TGTGCCACCGTTCCGGGACAGGGTTGGCTAGCGGGATCAAATGAGCAGTTCTTC.

The chain employs TRBV12-3 or TRBV12-4 and TRBJ1-5, with no clear D. The CDR3 contains 12 residues. V was shortened by 5 bases and J by 3 bases, with 5 bases between the two germline ends. CDR3 coding DNA: TGTGCCAGCAGTCAAAACAATCAGCCCCAGCATTTT. Residues: CASSQNNQPQHF.

This clone was observed a few times. The chain combines TRBV5-4 with TRBJ1-4, with a possible D match to TRBD1 (6 bases). Germline assignment: CDR1 SGHNT and CDR2 YYREEE (reference sequence). The CDR3 loop spans 12 amino acids. V shed 9 bases and J shed 6 bases, with 12 bases lying between them. The CDR3 coding sequence is TGTGCCACCACAGGGCCCTATGAAAAACTGTTTTTT. Protein: CATTGPYEKLFF.

The V and J genes are TRBV5-1 and TRBJ2-2, with 7 nucleotides matching TRBD1. Germline lookup yields CDR1 SGHRS and CDR2 YFSETQ. V gave up 2 bases and J gave up 3 bases; unmatched junction bases: 1. The CDR3 extends over 14 amino acids. In nucleotides, the CDR3 is TGCGCCAGCAGCTTTACAGGGGACACCGGGGAGCTGTTTTTT. Translation gives CASSFTGDTGELFF.

There are a few counts of this clone. This sequence joins TRBV2 and TRBJ1-1, with D tentatively TRBD1 (5 bases). This CDR3 region has 13 residues. V dropped 6 bases and J dropped 3 bases, with 11 bases sitting between them. From germline, CDR1 is SNHLY and CDR2 FYNNEI. As DNA, the CDR3 is TGTGCCAGCAGCCCGACAGCCTACACTGAAGCTTTCTTT. As protein: CASSPTAYTEAFF.

The rearrangement joins TRBV5-1 to TRBJ1-1, with TRBD1 identical over 7 bases. The length of the CDR3 is 15 residues. Germline CDR1 reads SGHRS; CDR2 reads YFSETQ. V was clipped by 0 bases and J by 3 bases; unmatched bases: 5. DNA for the CDR3: TGCGCCAGCAGCTTGGCGGTCACAGGGGACACTGAAGCTTTCTTT. Residues: CASSLAVTGDTEAFF.

The gene calls are TRBV18 and TRBJ1-4; 7 bases align to TRBD1. The CDR3 consists of 14 residues. The junction had 7 bases not matched to a gene; V was cut back by 4 bases and J by 8 bases. CDR1 is KGHSH and CDR2 is LQKENI in the germline V gene. CDR3 DNA sequence: TGTGCCAGCTCACAAGGGGGCTTCAGGGAAAAACTGTTTTTT. Protein sequence: CASSQGGFREKLFF.

The gene calls are TRBV29-1 and TRBJ2-7; 10 positions agree with TRBD1. The CDR3 is 13 residues long. Germline values: CDR1 SQVTM, CDR2 ANQGSEA. V lost 5 bases, J lost 3 bases, and 4 bases stayed unmatched. The DNA for the CDR3 is TGCAGCGTTACGGACAGGGGGGTCTACGAGCAGTACTTC. It encodes CSVTDRGVYEQYF.

The V call is TRBV7-2, the J call TRBJ1-1; TRBD1 might be the D (6 bases). The V gene's germline CDR1 is SGHTA and CDR2 FQGNSA. The CDR3 is made up of 14 amino acids. The V end was cut by 5 bases, the J end by 2 bases, with 12 bases between. The chain's CDR3 is CASSLRTDNTEAFF. CDR3 nucleotides: TGTGCCAGCAGCCTACGGACAGATAACACTGAAGCTTTCTTT.

This clone has a single count. The chain uses TRBV4-1 and TRBJ2-1; 11 bases match TRBD1. This CDR3 spans 18 amino acids. The V and J ends lost 2 bases and 0 bases, in that order; junction bases with no gene match: 6. Germline CDR1 and CDR2: MGHRA and YSYEKL. CDR3 sequence (DNA): TGCGCCAGCAGCCAACGGGACAGGGGGGCGAGCTCCTACAATGAGCAGTTCTTC. This encodes CASSQRDRGASSYNEQFF.

This clone has a handful of counts. This chain connects TRBV5-6 to TRBJ2-7; possibly TRBD1 for D (6 bases). The CDR3 length is 12 residues. Germline V CDR1 and CDR2: SGHDT, YYEEEE. V was clipped by 5 bases and J by 8 bases, with 14 bases between them. The CDR3 DNA reads as TGTGCCAGCAGTTCACACAGGGTGCAGCAGTACTTC. It codes for CASSSHRVQQYF.

In DNA form, the CDR3 reads TGTGCCAGCAGCAGCGCGGGGGCTAGCACAGATACGCAGTATTTT. Amino acids: CASSSAGASTDTQYF. The chain recombines TRBV7-6 with TRBJ2-3; D possibly corresponds to TRBD2 (7 bases). V was trimmed by 5 bases and J by 0 bases, leaving 12 bases between them. This CDR3 has 15 residues. The germline gives CDR1 SGHVS, CDR2 FNYEAQ.

The rearrangement uses TRBV9 and TRBJ2-3, with TRBD2 matching 9 bases. In germline, CDR1 is SGDLS, CDR2 YYNGEE. CDR3 length equals 16 residues. The trim removed 4 bases at V and 3 bases at J, leaving 9 bases unmatched. CDR3 loop: CASSTGTSRETDTQYF. DNA for the CDR3: TGTGCCAGCAGCACAGGGACTAGCCGGGAAACAGATACGCAGTATTTT. Complete variable domain (other parts from reference TRBV9 and TRBJ2-3): DSGVTQTPKHLITATGQRVTLRCSPRSGDLSVYWYQQSLDQGLQFLIQYYNGEERAKGNILERFSAQQFPDLHSELNLSSLELGDSALYFCASSTGTSRETDTQYFGPGTRLTVL.

The chain employs TRBV3-1 (or the pseudogene TRBV3-2) and TRBJ2-7; 11 bases match TRBD2. This CDR3 region has 16 residues. Per the germline V gene, CDR1 is LGHDT and CDR2 is YNNKEL (reference sequence). V was pared by 3 bases and J by 2 bases, with 6 bases of the junction left unmatched. The CDR3 spells CASSQVGLADAYEQYF. The CDR3 nucleotides are TGTGCCAGCAGCCAGGTGGGACTAGCGGATGCCTACGAGCAGTACTTC.

In its sample, this clone was seen once. V is TRBV2 and J is TRBJ1-1, with TRBD1 identical over 8 bases. CDR1 is SNHLY and CDR2 is FYNNEI in the germline V gene. The trim removed 4 bases at V and 1 base at J, leaving 2 bases unmatched. This CDR3 has 14 residues. CDR3 region: CASSGGQANTEAFF. The CDR3 nucleotides are TGTGCCAGCAGTGGGGGACAGGCGAACACTGAAGCTTTCTTT.

In its sample, this clone was seen once. V is TRBV12-5 and J is TRBJ2-5; 7 bases agree with TRBD1. V gave up 6 bases and J gave up 7 bases; unmatched junction bases: 8. Germline assignment: CDR1 LGHNT and CDR2 FRNRAP. The CDR3 is 13 residues long. The CDR3 coding sequence is TGTGCTAGTGGCCCCGGGACAGTGGCGACCCAGTACTTC. Protein: CASGPGTVATQYF.

This chain uses TRBV6-5 with TRBJ2-1, with D possibly being TRBD1 (6 bases). Germline V lookup: CDR1 MNHEY, CDR2 SVGAGI. Trimming removed 2 bases at V and 4 bases at J, with 15 bases between. CDR3 size: 16 residues. The CDR3 is CASSYAPGDLYNEQFF. Here the CDR3 DNA reads TGTGCCAGCAGTTACGCACCAGGGGATCTTTACAATGAGCAGTTCTTC.